This is a list of T cell receptor beta chains from one sample in a study of memory CD4+ T cells and cytomegalovirus serostatus. Repertoires were generated with immunoSEQ multiplex PCR, while TCRdb's copy carries only in-frame clones and drops some. The profile shows about 56,000 clones, roughly 82% of them singletons. Sequenced material: memory CD4+ T cells from blood. The receptors come from an adult in good health and CMV-seronegative. Each CDR3 is given with its conserved first and last residue. The order of the fields is D gene, J gene, V gene, clone size, CDR3 DNA, CDR3 protein. A D gene is named only where the DNA matches it firmly. A clone size is listed for some rows: how often the clone was seen (once, few, many), or a class if it is expanded.

- TRBJ1-6 TRBV4-3 few TGCGCCAGCAGCCAAGATTGGACATCACCCCTCCACTTT CASSQDWTSPLHF
- TRBJ1-4 TRBV2 once TGTGCCAGCAGCCCCAAGCTGGACAGCCATTATAATGAAAAACTGTTTTTT CASSPKLDSHYNEKLFF
TRBD1 TRBJ1-4 TRBV7-9 - TGTGCCAGCAGCTTAGAGGGACAGGGTAATGAAAAACTGTTTTTT CASSLEGQGNEKLFF
- TRBJ2-7 TRBV7-6 - TGTGCCAGCAGCTTAGGGAGTCAATCCTACGAGCAGTACTTC CASSLGSQSYEQYF
- TRBJ2-7 TRBV4-2 - TGTGCCAGCAGCCAAGACTCTTCGGCGAGGGCCTACGAGCAGTACTTC CASSQDSSARAYEQYF
TRBD2 TRBJ2-7 TRBV27 - TGTGCCAGCAGTGTTAGCGGGGGGGTCTACGAGCAGTACTTC CASSVSGGVYEQYF
- TRBJ1-2 TRBV5-1 once TGCGCCAGCAGCTTGGCCTGGGGGCCGGACTATGGCTACACCTTC CASSLAWGPDYGYTF
- TRBJ2-1 TRBV23-1 - TGCGCCAGCGGCTACCAGTTCTTC CASGYQFF
TRBD1 TRBJ2-5 TRBV7-2 - TGTGCCAGCAGCTTAGGGGGACAGGGGGAGACCCAGTACTTC CASSLGGQGETQYF
- TRBJ2-7 TRBV7-2 - TGTGCCAGCAGCTTAGGTCAGGGCCCCTCCTACGAGCAGTACTTC CASSLGQGPSYEQYF
- TRBJ2-2 TRBV11-3 - TGTGCCAGCGGTCCCACGGGGACCGGGGAGCTGTTTTTT CASGPTGTGELFF
TRBD1 TRBJ1-5 TRBV19 - TGTGCCAGTAGTTTCTCCGGGACAGGGGCCAAGCCCCAGCATTTT CASSFSGTGAKPQHF
TRBD1 TRBJ1-2 TRBV5-1 - TGCGCCAGCAGGGACAGGGTCAACTATGGCTACACCTTC CASRDRVNYGYTF
TRBD2 TRBJ2-3 TRBV4-3 - TGCGCCAGCAGCCATAGCGGGGGGGGGAGATCAGATACGCAGTATTTT CASSHSGGGRSDTQYF
- TRBJ2-3 TRBV11-3 - TGTGCCAGCAGCTTTTCAGGGGCAGATACGCAGTATTTT CASSFSGADTQYF
- TRBJ2-3 TRBV2 - TGTGCCAGCAGCCCCGCCCTAGCTGCAGATACGCAGTATTTT CASSPALAADTQYF
- TRBJ1-3 TRBV9 - TGTGCCAGCAGCGTAGACGCAGGGAAAAACACCATATATTTT CASSVDAGKNTIYF
TRBD2 TRBJ2-2 TRBV19 - TGTGCCAGTAGTGGAGCGGGGCGTCCCGGGGAGCTGTTTTTT CASSGAGRPGELFF
- TRBJ1-6 TRBV6-5 - TGTGCCAGCAGTTTAGAACAGGGAAGATCTTCACCCCTCCACTTT CASSLEQGRSSPLHF
- TRBJ2-5 TRBV9 few TGTGCCAGCGACCGGGAGGGGGCGGGAGAGACCCAGTACTTC CASDREGAGETQYF
- TRBJ2-7 TRBV5-1 - TGCGCCAGCAGCGCCCAAGGGGGGGGCTACGAGCAGTACTTC CASSAQGGGYEQYF
- TRBJ1-3 TRBV6-1 few TGTGCCAGCAGTATCGGGACGGCCTCTGGAAACACCATATATTTT CASSIGTASGNTIYF
- TRBJ1-5 TRBV4-3 - TGCGCCAGCAGCTCAGAAGAAGGCCAGCCCCAGCATTTT CASSSEEGQPQHF
- TRBJ1-3 TRBV4-2 - TGTGCCAGCAGCTTTAAGGAACAGATCTCTGGAAACACCATATATTTT CASSFKEQISGNTIYF
- TRBJ1-3 TRBV27 - TGTGCCAGCAGGCCCTCCGGGGGCACCATATATTTT CASRPSGGTIYF
- TRBJ2-1 TRBV5-1 - TGCGCCAGCAGCCCGGCCGGGGGGCCTTTCAATGAGCAGTTCTTC CASSPAGGPFNEQFF